This T cell receptor beta chain was retrieved from a study of T cell repertoires in cytomegalovirus infection. Study observations and caveats: The cumulative frequency of public TCR beta families distinguished individuals who carried CMV together with the relevant HLA.

TCRdb re-called the reads with MiXCR, one entry per CDR3 protein. The repertoire has about 600,000 distinct CDR3 sequences, less than 25% of them found once; the top ten carry 8%. The CDR3 is 15 amino acids. V lost 1 base to trimming and J lost 2 bases; unmatched junction nucleotides: 3. Germline V lookup: CDR1 SGHVS, CDR2 FQNEAQ. This clonotype was picked up many times. Its antigen is still unknown. Source material: CD8+ T cells from PBMCs. The clonotype originates from a human donor in good health (CMV status not recorded). Some clones in this sample may be carry-over from other donors' samples. The V and J genes are TRBV7-8 and TRBJ2-7; 9 bases line up with TRBD1. For the CDR3, the DNA is TGTGCCAGCAGCTTAGGGACAGGGGTTACCTACGAGCAGTACGTC. It translates to CASSLGTGVTYEQYV.